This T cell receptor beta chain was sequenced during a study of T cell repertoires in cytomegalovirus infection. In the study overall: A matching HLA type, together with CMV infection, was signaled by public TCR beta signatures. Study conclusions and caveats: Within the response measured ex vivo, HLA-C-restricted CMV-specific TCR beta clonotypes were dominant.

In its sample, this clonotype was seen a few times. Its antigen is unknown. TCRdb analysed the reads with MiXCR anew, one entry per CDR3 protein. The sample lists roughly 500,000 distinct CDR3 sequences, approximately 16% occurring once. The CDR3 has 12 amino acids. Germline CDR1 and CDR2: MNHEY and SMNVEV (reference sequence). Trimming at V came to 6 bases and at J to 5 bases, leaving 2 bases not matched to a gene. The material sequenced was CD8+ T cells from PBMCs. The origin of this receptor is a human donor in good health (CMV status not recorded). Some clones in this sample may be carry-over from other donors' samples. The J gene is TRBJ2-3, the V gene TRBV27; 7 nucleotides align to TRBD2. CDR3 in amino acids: CASRSGGDTQYF. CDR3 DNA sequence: TGTGCCAGCAGATCGGGGGGAGATACGCAGTATTTT.